This T cell receptor beta chain was captured in a study of metastatic and nonmetastatic thyroid tumors. Study details: A comparison of repertoires was made across blood and tumor or nodule tissue from malignant and benign thyroid patients.

This CDR3 region has 14 residues. V dropped 1 base and J dropped 0 bases, with 2 bases sitting between them. Germline V gene lookup returns CDR1 SGHRS and CDR2 YFSETQ. Through MiXCR, TCRdb re-clonotyped the PCR reads. The repertoire holds some 11,000 clones, with under 25% as singletons. Sample share makes this clone medium-sized. Its antigen is not known. Study-wide results and limits: Significantly higher TCR beta diversity was reportedly seen in malignant thyroid tumors than benign nodules, in blood and tumor.

Every patient was untreated before thyroid surgery. The TCR originated in a female donor with papillary thyroid cancer or a benign thyroid nodule (not recorded which). Some clones in this sample may be carry-over from other donors' samples. Sequencing was done on a sample of adjacent normal tissue. V and J are TRBV5-1 and TRBJ2-6; no clear D gene. CDR3 in amino acids: CASSLFSGANVLTF. The CDR3 nucleotides read TGCGCCAGCAGCTTGTTCTCTGGGGCCAACGTCCTGACTTTC.